Below, 10 T cell receptor beta chains from the same sample are listed, as sequenced in a study of T cell repertoires in ileal Crohn's disease. Libraries were prepared by immunoSEQ multiplex PCR; TCRdb keeps only in-frame clonotypes and omits some of them. The repertoire has around 8,800 clones, around 76% of them found once; the top ten carry about 4.4%. Sample: ileal tissue. The receptors originated from an adult with Crohn's disease.

The chain has TRBV5-8 and TRBJ2-3, with D tentatively TRBD1 (5 bases). Trimming took 1 base from V and 0 from J, leaving 12 bases between them. This CDR3 is 16 amino acids long. Germline V CDR1 and CDR2: SGHTS, YDEGEE. The CDR3: CASSLWQGPSTDTQYF. CDR3 nucleotides: TGTGCCAGCAGCTTGTGGCAGGGTCCTAGCACAGATACGCAGTATTTT.

This clone was recorded once. CDR3 amino acids: CASSPSGDTMETQYF. CDR3 nucleotide sequence: TGTGCCAGCAGCCCCTCTGGAGATACTATGGAGACCCAGTACTTC. The chain carries TRBV6-5 and TRBJ2-5; D uncertain. The V end was cut by 6 bases, the J end by 5 bases, with 19 bases between. There are 15 residues in the CDR3. The germline gives CDR1 MNHEY, CDR2 SVGAGI.

This chain joins TRBV10-3 and TRBJ2-3, with 11 positions matching TRBD2. The trim removed 3 bases at V and 0 bases at J, leaving 14 bases unmatched. The CDR3 contains 20 residues. Per the germline V gene, CDR1 is ENHRY and CDR2 is SYGVKD. The CDR3 sequence: CAISDPGLADFFSSTDTQYF. CDR3 bases: TGTGCCATCAGTGACCCGGGACTAGCGGACTTCTTTTCTAGCACAGATACGCAGTATTTT.

V is TRBV7-9 and J is TRBJ1-5; 9 bases are shared with TRBD1. Germline assignment: CDR1 SEHNR and CDR2 FQNEAQ (reference sequence). The CDR3 is 15 residues long. The ends lost 1 base at V and 4 bases at J; junction bases unmatched: 2. The CDR3 DNA reads as TGTGCCAGCAGCTTAGAGACAGGGGGGAATCAGCCCCAGCATTTT. It translates to CASSLETGGNQPQHF. Full variable domain (missing parts from reference TRBV7-9 and TRBJ1-5): DTGVSQNPRHKITKRGQNVTFRCDPISEHNRLYWYRQTLGQGPEFLTYFQNEAQLEKSRLLSDRFSAERPKGSFSTLEIQRTEQGDSAMYLCASSLETGGNQPQHFGDGTRLSIL.

The rearrangement joins TRBV5-5 to TRBJ1-2; a possible D gene is TRBD1 (6 bases). There are 13 residues in the CDR3. Looked up from germline, CDR1 is SGHKS and CDR2 is YYEKEE (reference sequence). The V end was cut by 1 base, the J end by 5 bases, with 9 bases between. The CDR3 reads CASSLTGTYGYTF. Here the CDR3 DNA reads TGTGCCAGCAGCTTGACAGGGACGTATGGCTACACCTTC.

This chain joins TRBV7-6 and TRBJ2-7, with D perhaps matching TRBD2 (5 bases). The CDR3 is made up of 14 amino acids. CDR1 is SGHVS, CDR2 FNYEAQ, per germline. V gave up 0 bases and J gave up 7 bases, with 13 bases separating them. The CDR3 DNA is TGTGCCAGCAGCTTAGCTTCGGGGTCCAGGGAGCAGTACTTC. Protein: CASSLASGSREQYF.

V gene TRBV7-9 combines with J gene TRBJ1-1; tentatively, D is TRBD1 (6 bases). Germline CDR1 is SEHNR and CDR2 is FQNEAQ (reference sequence). With 5 bases removed from V and 5 bases from J, the gap between germline ends came to 15 bases. This CDR3 region has 14 residues. CDR3 amino acids: CASSPGRGRTEAFF. CDR3 bases: TGTGCCAGCAGCCCAGGGAGGGGGAGGACTGAAGCTTTCTTT.

The J gene is TRBJ1-4, the V gene TRBV18; 9 positions agree with TRBD1. V was pared by 6 bases and J by 8 bases, with 4 bases of the junction left unmatched. There are 13 residues in the CDR3. The germline CDR1 and CDR2 sequences are KGHSH and LQKENI. This chain's CDR3 is CASSSGQGEKLFF. For the CDR3, the DNA is TGTGCCAGCTCGTCGGGACAGGGCGAAAAACTGTTTTTT.

The V and J genes are TRBV11-2 and TRBJ2-7; D gene unclear. Trimming stripped 5 bases from V and 3 bases from J, with 11 bases between. The germline V gene encodes CDR1 SGHAT and CDR2 FQNNGV. The CDR3 runs 13 residues. CDR3 sequence (DNA): TGTGCCAGCAGCCCTAGTGCTGTCTACGAGCAGTACTTC. Translation: CASSPSAVYEQYF.

This clone is medium-sized. The chain links TRBV14 to TRBJ1-3; a possible D gene is TRBD1 (5 bases). The CDR3 contains 15 residues. Trimming stripped 0 bases from V and 4 bases from J, with 10 bases between. Germline V gives CDR1 SGHDN, CDR2 FVKESK. The CDR3 spells CASSQDFDRGNTIYF. As DNA, the CDR3 is TGTGCCAGCAGCCAAGATTTCGACAGAGGAAACACCATATATTTT. The full variable domain, with the rest looked up from reference TRBV14 and TRBJ1-3, is EAGVTQFPSHSVIEKGQTVTLRCDPISGHDNLYWYRRVMGKEIKFLLHFVKESKQDESGMPNNRFLAERTGGTYSTLKVQPAELEDSGVYFCASSQDFDRGNTIYFGEGSWLTVV.